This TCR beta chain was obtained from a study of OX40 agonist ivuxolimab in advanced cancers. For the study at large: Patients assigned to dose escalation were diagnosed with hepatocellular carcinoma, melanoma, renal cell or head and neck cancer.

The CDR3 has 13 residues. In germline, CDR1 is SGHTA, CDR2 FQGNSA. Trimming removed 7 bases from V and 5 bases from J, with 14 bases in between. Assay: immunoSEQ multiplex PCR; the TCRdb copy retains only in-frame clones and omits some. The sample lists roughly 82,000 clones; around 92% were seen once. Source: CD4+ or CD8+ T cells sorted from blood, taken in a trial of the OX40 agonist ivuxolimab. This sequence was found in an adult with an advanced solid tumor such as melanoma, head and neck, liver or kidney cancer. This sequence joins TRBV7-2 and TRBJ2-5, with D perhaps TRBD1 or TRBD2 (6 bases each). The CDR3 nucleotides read TGTGCCAGCAAGGGGGAGGAAGGCGAGACCCAGTACTTC. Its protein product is CASKGEEGETQYF.